This T cell receptor (beta chain) is drawn from a study of blood T cell repertoires in COVID-19. At the level of the study: PBMCs, B-cell-depleted T cells, or T cells provided the cDNA or gDNA that made up the material.

The CDR3 is 14 residues long. V gave up 2 bases and J gave up 4 bases, with 12 bases separating them. Germline V CDR1 and CDR2: SGDLS, YYNGEE. Per the authors' pipeline: Cell counts per sample came from amplifying reference gene primers. TCRdb keeps only in-frame clones here, not all; method: immunoSEQ multiplex PCR. From that table come the V and J calls and clone size; the DNA was used to work out D and trimming. The top ten hold approximately 13% of the sample, which has about 130,000 clones, approximately 81% seen once. The sequenced material came from peripheral blood. The rearrangement links TRBV9 to TRBJ1-1; D is possibly TRBD1 (6 bases). This sequence was found in a woman aged 25 to 39 who had recovered from COVID-19. The CDR3 sequence is CASSVSGRGTEAFF. The CDR3, as DNA: TGTGCCAGCAGCGTCAGTGGCAGGGGCACTGAAGCTTTCTTT.